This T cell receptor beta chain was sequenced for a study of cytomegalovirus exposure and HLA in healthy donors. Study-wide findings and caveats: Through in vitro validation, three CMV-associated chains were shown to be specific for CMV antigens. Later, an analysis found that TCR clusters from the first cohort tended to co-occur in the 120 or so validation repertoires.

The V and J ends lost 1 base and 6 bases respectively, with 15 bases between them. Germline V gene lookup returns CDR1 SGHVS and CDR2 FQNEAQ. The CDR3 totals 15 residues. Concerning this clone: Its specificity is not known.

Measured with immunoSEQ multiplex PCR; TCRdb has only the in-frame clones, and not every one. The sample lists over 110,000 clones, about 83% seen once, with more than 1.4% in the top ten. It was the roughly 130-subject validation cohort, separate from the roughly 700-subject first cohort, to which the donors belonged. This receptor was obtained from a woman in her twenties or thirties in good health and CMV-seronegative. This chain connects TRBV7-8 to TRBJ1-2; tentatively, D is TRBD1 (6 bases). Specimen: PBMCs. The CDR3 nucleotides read TGTGCCAGCAGCTTAGTCGTCAGCGGACAGAATGGCTACACCTTC. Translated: CASSLVVSGQNGYTF.